This T cell receptor (beta chain) was retrieved from a study of neurological immune-mediated disorders. The cDNA came from 5'RACE with 10-nucleotide random UMIs. MiXCR, applied by TCRdb to the 5' RACE reads, yields one record per CDR3 protein. The sample shows approximately 32,000 distinct CDR3 sequences, about 16% of them seen only once. The V gene end was trimmed by 0 bases and the J gene end by 5 bases; junction bases not matched to a gene: 6. The V gene's germline CDR1 is SGDLS and CDR2 YYNGEE. The CDR3 runs to 16 residues. This clonotype was seen at least ten times. The V gene is TRBV9, the J gene TRBJ2-4, with 9 bases fitting TRBD2. The sequenced material came from PBMCs. The TCR was taken from a man in his 70s in good health. This CDR3 reads CASSVGGSGGQNIQYF. DNA of the CDR3: TGTGCCAGCAGCGTAGGGGGTAGCGGGGGACAAAACATTCAGTACTTC.